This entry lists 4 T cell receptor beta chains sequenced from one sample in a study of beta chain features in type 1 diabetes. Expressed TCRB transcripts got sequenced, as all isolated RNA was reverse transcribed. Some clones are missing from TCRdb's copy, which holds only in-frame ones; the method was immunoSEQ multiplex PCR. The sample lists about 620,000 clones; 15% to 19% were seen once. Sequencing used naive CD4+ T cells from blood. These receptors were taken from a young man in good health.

The CDR3 coding sequence is TGTGCCAGCAGCCGGCAGGATAATTCACCCCTCCACTTT. Amino acids: CASSRQDNSPLHF. The chain combines TRBV7-9 with TRBJ1-6; D is unresolved. Per germline, CDR1 SEHNR and CDR2 FQNEAQ (reference sequence). Between the trimmed V and J ends, which lost 5 bases and 5 bases, there was a span of 7 bases. There are 13 residues in the CDR3.

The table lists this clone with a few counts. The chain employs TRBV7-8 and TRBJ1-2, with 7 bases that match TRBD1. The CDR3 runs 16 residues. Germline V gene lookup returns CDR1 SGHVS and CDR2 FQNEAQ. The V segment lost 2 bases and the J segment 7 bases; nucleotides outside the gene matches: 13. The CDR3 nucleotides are TGTGCCAGCAGCTTACCCGGGCGGGGGACAGTTGGTGGCTACACCTTC. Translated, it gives CASSLPGRGTVGGYTF.

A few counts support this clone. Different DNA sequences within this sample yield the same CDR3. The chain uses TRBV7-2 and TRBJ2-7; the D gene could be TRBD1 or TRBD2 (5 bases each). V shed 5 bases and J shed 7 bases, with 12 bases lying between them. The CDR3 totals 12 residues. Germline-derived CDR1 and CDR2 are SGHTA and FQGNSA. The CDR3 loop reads CASSLRGREQYF. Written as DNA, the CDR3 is TGTGCCAGCAGCCTAAGGGGACGAGAGCAGTACTTC.

In DNA, the CDR3 is TGTGCCAGCAGCCTCGGACAGGGAACCACCTACGAGCAGTACTTC. Translated, it gives CASSLGQGTTYEQYF. This rearrangement joins TRBV9 to TRBJ2-7; TRBD1 agrees at 8 bases. Germline V gene lookup returns CDR1 SGDLS and CDR2 YYNGEE. V shed 4 bases and J 2 bases; nucleotides not matched to a gene: 8. CDR3 length: 15 residues.